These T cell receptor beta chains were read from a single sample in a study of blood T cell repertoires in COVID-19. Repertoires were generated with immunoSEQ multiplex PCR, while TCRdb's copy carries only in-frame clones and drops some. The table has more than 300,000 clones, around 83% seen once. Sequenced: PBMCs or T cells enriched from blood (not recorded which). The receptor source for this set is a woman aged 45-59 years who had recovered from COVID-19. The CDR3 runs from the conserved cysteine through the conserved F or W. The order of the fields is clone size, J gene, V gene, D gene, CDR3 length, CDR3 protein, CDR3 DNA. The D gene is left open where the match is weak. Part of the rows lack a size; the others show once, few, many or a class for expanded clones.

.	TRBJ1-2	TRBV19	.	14	CASSTTWGDYGYTF	TGTGCCAGTAGTACCACCTGGGGGGACTATGGCTACACCTTC
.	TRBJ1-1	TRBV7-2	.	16	CASSFDLIGGTTEAFF	TGTGCCAGCAGCTTCGACCTCATTGGGGGGACCACTGAAGCTTTCTTT
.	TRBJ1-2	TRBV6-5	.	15	CASSYEGGTRYGYTF	TGTGCCAGCAGTTACGAGGGGGGGACTCGGTATGGCTACACCTTC
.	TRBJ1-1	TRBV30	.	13	CALGKDRDTEAFF	TGTGCCCTGGGGAAAGACAGAGACACTGAAGCTTTCTTT
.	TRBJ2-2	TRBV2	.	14	CASSESGAPGELFF	TGTGCCAGCAGTGAATCAGGGGCCCCCGGGGAGCTGTTTTTT
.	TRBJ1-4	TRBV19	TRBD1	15	CASSIMAGGNEKLFF	TGTGCCAGTAGTATAATGGCAGGGGGAAATGAAAAACTGTTTTTT
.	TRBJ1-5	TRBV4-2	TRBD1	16	CASSQGGQDTNQPQHF	TGTGCCAGCAGCCAAGGGGGACAGGACACGAATCAGCCCCAGCATTTT
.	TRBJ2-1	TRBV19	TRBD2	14	CASSPAGGYNEQFF	TGTGCCAGTTCTCCAGCGGGAGGGTACAATGAGCAGTTCTTC
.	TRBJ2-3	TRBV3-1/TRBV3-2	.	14	CASSPGTLGDTQYF	TGTGCCAGCAGCCCCGGGACACTTGGGGATACGCAGTATTTT
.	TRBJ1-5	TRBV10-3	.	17	CAISESTPGTWGQPQHF	TGTGCCATCAGTGAGTCGACTCCCGGGACATGGGGTCAGCCCCAGCATTTT
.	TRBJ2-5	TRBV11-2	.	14	CASSLGSRQETQYF	TGTGCCAGCAGCTTAGGTTCGCGGCAGGAGACCCAGTACTTC
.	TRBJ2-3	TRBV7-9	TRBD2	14	CASRPGLAGDTQYF	TGTGCAAGCCGCCCGGGACTAGCGGGAGATACGCAGTATTTT
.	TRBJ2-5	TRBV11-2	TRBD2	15	CASSSGGRVEETQYF	TGTGCCAGCAGCAGTGGCGGGAGGGTAGAAGAGACCCAGTACTTC
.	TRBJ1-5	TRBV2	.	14	CASCKDSLDQPQHF	TGTGCCAGCTGCAAGGACAGCCTGGATCAGCCCCAGCATTTT
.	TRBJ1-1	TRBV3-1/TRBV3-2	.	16	CASSQAFCRGITEAFF	TGTGCCAGCAGCCAAGCGTTTTGTCGAGGGATCACTGAAGCTTTCTTT
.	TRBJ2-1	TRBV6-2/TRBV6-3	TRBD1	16	CASSYRLDRVGEQQFF	TGTGCCAGCAGTTACCGCCTGGACAGGGTAGGTGAGCAGCAGTTCTTC
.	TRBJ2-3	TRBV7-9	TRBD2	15	CASSLPSGATDTQYF	TGTGCCAGCAGCTTACCTAGCGGGGCCACAGATACGCAGTATTTT
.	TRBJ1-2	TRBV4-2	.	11	CASSQVTVYTF	TGTGCCAGCAGCCAAGTGACAGTCTACACCTTC
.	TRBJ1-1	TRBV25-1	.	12	CASSDIDTEAFF	TGTGCCAGCTCTGACATAGACACTGAAGCTTTCTTT
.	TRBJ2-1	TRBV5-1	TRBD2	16	CASSLVRLAGGNEQFF	TGCGCCAGCAGCTTGGTTCGGCTAGCGGGAGGCAATGAGCAGTTCTTC
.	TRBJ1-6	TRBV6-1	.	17	CASSDYTRSSYNSPLHF	TGTGCCAGCAGTGATTACACCAGAAGCTCCTATAATTCACCCCTCCACTTT
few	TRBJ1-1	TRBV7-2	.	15	CASSLARGSGTEAFF	TGTGCCAGCAGCTTAGCGCGGGGTAGTGGGACTGAAGCTTTCTTT
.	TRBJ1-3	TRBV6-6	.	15	CASSYIVGDGNTIYF	TGTGCCAGCAGTTACATAGTAGGGGATGGAAACACCATATATTTT
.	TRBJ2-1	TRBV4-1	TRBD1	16	CASSQAAGTGSNEQFF	TGCGCCAGCAGCCAAGCTGCCGGGACAGGGAGCAATGAGCAGTTCTTC
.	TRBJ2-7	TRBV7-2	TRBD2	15	CASSLAGGGSYEQYF	TGTGCCAGCAGCTTAGCTGGGGGGGGCTCCTACGAGCAGTACTTC
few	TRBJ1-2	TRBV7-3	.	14	CASSSSGGRYGYTF	TGTGCCAGCAGCTCCTCCGGGGGACGCTATGGCTACACCTTC
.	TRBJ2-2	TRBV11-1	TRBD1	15	CASSRTGANTGELFF	TGTGCCAGCAGTCGGACAGGGGCGAACACCGGGGAGCTGTTTTTT
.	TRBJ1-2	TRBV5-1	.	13	CASSLGVEVGYTF	TGCGCCAGCAGCTTGGGGGTGGAGGTTGGCTACACCTTC
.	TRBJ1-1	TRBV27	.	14	CASSPLRRNTEAFF	TGTGCCAGCAGTCCATTGCGTAGGAACACTGAAGCTTTCTTT
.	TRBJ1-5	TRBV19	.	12	CASSRVDQPQHF	TGTGCCAGTAGCCGAGTGGATCAGCCCCAGCATTTT
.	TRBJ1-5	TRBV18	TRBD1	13	CASSRTGDQPQHF	TGTGCCAGCTCTCGGACAGGGGACCAGCCCCAGCATTTT
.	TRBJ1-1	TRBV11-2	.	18	CASSTTGQPGTVNTEAFF	TGTGCCAGCAGCACCACAGGACAACCGGGTACTGTGAACACTGAAGCTTTCTTT
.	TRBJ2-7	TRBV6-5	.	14	CASSYIRGSYEQYF	TGTGCCAGCAGTTACATTCGGGGATCCTACGAGCAGTACTTC
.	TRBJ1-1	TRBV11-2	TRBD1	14	CASSLAQGYTEAFF	TGTGCCAGCAGCTTAGCACAGGGGTACACTGAAGCTTTCTTT
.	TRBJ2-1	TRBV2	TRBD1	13	CASTGTGAGEQFF	TGTGCCAGCACCGGGACAGGGGCGGGTGAGCAGTTCTTC
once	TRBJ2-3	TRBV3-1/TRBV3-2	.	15	CASSASSSSTDTQYF	TGTGCCAGCAGCGCCTCTAGTTCTAGCACAGATACGCAGTATTTT
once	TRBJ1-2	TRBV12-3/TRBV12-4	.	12	CASRKSGLSYTF	TGTGCCAGCCGAAAAAGCGGTTTAAGCTACACCTTC
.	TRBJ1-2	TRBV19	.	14	CASRGIGVSYGYTF	TGTGCCAGTAGAGGTATAGGGGTTAGCTATGGCTACACCTTC
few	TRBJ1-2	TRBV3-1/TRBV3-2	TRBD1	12	CASSRTGVGYTF	TGTGCCAGCAGCCGGACAGGGGTAGGCTACACCTTC
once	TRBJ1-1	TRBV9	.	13	CASSVTMNTEAFF	TGTGCCAGCAGCGTTACAATGAACACTGAAGCTTTCTTT